This T cell receptor beta chain was documented in a study of cytomegalovirus exposure and HLA in healthy donors. In regard to this clone: Its antigen is not known.

The repertoire was sequenced with immunoSEQ multiplex PCR; TCRdb's copy has only in-frame clones and lacks some. The sample carries approximately 300,000 clones, approximately 90% recorded once. With 5 bases clipped from V and 5 bases from J, the junction kept 13 bases outside the gene matches. Germline CDR1 MGHDK, CDR2 SYGVNS. The CDR3 has 17 amino acids. Study results and caveats: Among the CMV-associated chains, a few were confirmed in vitro as specific for CMV antigens. The study designated 150 or so TCR beta chains cytomegalovirus-associated.

This clonotype was sampled from a woman aged 18-35 years in good health and CMV-seronegative. Sequences were obtained from PBMCs. The V and J genes are TRBV25-1 and TRBJ2-2; 8 bases are a match to TRBD2. CDR3 residues: CASSTQERTSRTGELFF. The CDR3 DNA reads TGTGCCAGCAGTACCCAAGAGAGGACTAGCAGAACCGGGGAGCTGTTTTTT.